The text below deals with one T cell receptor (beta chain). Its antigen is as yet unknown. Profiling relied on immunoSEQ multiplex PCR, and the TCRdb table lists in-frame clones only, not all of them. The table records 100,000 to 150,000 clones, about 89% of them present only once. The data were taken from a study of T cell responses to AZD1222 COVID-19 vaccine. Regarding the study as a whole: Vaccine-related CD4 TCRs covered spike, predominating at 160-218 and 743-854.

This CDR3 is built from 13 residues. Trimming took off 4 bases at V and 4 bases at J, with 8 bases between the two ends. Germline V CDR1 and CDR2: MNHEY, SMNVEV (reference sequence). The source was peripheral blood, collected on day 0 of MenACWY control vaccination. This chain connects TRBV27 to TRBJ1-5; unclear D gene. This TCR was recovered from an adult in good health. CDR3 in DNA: TGTGCCAGCAGTTCCTCAGGTAATCAGCCCCAGCATTTT. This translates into CASSSSGNQPQHF.